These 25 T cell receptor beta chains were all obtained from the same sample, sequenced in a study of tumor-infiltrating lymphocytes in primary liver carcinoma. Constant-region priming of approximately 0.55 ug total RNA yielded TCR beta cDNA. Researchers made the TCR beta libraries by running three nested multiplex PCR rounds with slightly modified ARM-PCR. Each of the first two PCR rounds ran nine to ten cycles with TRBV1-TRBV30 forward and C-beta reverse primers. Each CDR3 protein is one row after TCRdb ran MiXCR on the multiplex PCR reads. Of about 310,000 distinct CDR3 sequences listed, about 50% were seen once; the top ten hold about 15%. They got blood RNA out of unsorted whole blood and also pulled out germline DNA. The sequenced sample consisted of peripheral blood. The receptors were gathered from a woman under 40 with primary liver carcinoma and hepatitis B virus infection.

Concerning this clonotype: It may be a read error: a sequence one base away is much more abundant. CDR3 nucleotides: TGTGCCAGCAGCCGGAGGGGGGGCAGGGGACTAGCGGGAACCTACGAGCAGTACTTC. Translating gives CASSRRGGRGLAGTYEQYF. This chain connects TRBV4-2 to TRBJ2-7; TRBD2 aligns across 13 bases. This CDR3 comprises 19 residues. Germline V gives CDR1 LGHNA, CDR2 YNFKEQ. Trimming at V came to 4 bases and at J to 2 bases, leaving 14 bases not matched to a gene.

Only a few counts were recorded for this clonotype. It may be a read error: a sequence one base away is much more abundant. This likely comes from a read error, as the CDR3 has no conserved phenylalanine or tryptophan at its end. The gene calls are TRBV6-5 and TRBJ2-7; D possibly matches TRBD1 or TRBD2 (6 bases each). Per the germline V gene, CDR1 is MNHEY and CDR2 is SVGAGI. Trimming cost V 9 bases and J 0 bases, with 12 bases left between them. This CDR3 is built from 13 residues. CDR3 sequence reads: CASVGGGSYEQYY. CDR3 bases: TGTGCCAGTGTCGGAGGGGGCTCCTACGAGCAGTACTAC.

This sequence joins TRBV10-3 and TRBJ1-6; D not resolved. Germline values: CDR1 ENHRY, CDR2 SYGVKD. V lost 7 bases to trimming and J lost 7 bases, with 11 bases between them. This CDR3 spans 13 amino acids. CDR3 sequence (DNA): TGTGCCATCAAACCCGAGGGCAATTCACCCCTCCACTTT. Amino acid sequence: CAIKPEGNSPLHF.

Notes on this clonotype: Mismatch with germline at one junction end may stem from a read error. CDR3 sequence (DNA): TGTACCAGTAGCTTACTCCGACTAGCGGGACAACTGCCAGATACGCAGTATTTT. It codes for CTSSLLRLAGQLPDTQYF. The V call is TRBV11-3, the J call TRBJ2-3, with TRBD2 matching over 11 bases. This CDR3 is built from 18 residues. CDR1 and CDR2 (germline): SGHNT, YENEEA. Full variable domain (rest looked up from reference TRBV11-3 and TRBJ2-3): EAGVVQSPRYKIIEKKQPVAFWCNPISGHNTLYWYLQNLGQGPELLIRYENEEAVDDSQLPKDRFSAERLKGVDSTLKIQPAELGDSAVYLCTSSLLRLAGQLPDTQYFGPGTRLTVL.

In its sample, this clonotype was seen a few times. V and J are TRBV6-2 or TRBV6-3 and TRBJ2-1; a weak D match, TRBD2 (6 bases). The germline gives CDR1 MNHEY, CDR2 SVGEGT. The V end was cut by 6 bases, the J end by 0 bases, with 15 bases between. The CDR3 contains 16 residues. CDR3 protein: CASRPPGANSYNEQFF. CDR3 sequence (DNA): TGTGCCAGCAGGCCCCCGGGAGCGAACTCCTACAATGAGCAGTTCTTC.

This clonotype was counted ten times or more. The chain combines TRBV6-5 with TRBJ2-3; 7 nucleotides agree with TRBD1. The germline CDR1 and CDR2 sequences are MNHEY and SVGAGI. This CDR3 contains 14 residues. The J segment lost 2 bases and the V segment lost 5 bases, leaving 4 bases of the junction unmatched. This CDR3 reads CASSATGDTDTQYF. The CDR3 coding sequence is TGTGCCAGCAGTGCCACAGGGGACACAGATACGCAGTATTTT.

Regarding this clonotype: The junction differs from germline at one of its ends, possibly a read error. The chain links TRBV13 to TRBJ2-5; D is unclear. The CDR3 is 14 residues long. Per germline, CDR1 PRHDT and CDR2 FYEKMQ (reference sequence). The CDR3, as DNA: TGTGCCAGCAGCACCCCGGTCCTCCAAGTGACCCAGTACTTC. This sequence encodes CASSTPVLQVTQYF.

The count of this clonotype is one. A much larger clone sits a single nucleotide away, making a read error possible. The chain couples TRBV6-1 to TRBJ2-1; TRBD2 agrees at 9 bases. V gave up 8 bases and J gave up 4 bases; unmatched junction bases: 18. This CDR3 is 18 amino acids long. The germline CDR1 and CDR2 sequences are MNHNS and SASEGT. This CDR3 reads CASDGGSFLAGEYNEQFF. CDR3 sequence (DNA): TGTGCCAGCGATGGGGGATCCTTTTTAGCGGGAGAATACAATGAGCAGTTCTTC.

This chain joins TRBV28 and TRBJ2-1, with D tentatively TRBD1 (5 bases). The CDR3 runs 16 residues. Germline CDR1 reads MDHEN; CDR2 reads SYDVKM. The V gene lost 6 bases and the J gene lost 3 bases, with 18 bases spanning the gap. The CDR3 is CASSTHTGSLYNEQFF. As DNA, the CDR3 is TGTGCCAGCAGCACTCATACAGGTTCCCTCTACAATGAGCAGTTCTTC.

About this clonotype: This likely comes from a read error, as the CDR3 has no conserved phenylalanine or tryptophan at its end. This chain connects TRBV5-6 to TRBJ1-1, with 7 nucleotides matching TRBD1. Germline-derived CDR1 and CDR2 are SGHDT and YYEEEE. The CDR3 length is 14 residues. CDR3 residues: CANSVGQLNTEAFL. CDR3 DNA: TGTGCCAACAGCGTGGGACAGTTGAACACTGAAGCTTTCCTT.

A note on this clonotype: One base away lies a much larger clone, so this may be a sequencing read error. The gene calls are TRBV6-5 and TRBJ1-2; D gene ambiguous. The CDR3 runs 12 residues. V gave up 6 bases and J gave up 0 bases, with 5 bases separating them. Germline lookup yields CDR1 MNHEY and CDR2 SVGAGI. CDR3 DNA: TGTGCCAGCAGCCATACTAACTATGGCTACACCTTC. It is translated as CASSHTNYGYTF.

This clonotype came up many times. The CDR3 spells CASRGLAFYEQYF. CDR3 nucleotide sequence: TGTGCCAGCAGGGGACTAGCGTTCTACGAGCAGTACTTC. This chain links TRBV11-2 with TRBJ2-7; 10 bases are a match to TRBD2. The ends lost 6 bases at V and 3 bases at J; junction bases unmatched: 2. CDR1 and CDR2 (germline): SGHAT, FQNNGV. This CDR3 has 13 amino acids.

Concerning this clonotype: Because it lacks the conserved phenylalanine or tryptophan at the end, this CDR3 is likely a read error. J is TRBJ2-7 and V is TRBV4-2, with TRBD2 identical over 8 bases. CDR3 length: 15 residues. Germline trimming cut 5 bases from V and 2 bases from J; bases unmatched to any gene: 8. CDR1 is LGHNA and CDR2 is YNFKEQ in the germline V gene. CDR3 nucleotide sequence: TGTGCCAGCAGCTGGTACGTTAGCGGGACCTACGAGCAGTACATC. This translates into CASSWYVSGTYEQYI.

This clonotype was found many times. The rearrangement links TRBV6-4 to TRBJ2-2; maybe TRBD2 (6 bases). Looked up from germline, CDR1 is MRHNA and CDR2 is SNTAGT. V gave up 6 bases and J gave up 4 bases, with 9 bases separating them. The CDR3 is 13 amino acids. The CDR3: CASSPGLTGELFF. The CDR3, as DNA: TGTGCCAGCAGCCCGGGACTCACCGGGGAGCTGTTTTTT.

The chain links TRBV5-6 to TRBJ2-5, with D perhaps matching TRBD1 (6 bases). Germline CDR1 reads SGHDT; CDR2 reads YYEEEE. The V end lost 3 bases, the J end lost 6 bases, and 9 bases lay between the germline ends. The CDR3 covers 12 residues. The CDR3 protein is CASSWGQKTQYF. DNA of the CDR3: TGTGCCAGCAGCTGGGGGCAGAAGACCCAGTACTTC.

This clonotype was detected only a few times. The CDR3 nucleotides read TGCGCCAGCAGCTCCCAAGTACAATTACAGGGGGACACTGAAGCTTTCTTT. Translation: CASSSQVQLQGDTEAFF. The rearrangement uses TRBV5-1 and TRBJ1-1; 8 bases are a match to TRBD1. CDR1 SGHRS and CDR2 YFSETQ come from the germline V gene. The trim removed 3 bases at V and 3 bases at J, leaving 13 bases unmatched. The CDR3 contains 17 residues.

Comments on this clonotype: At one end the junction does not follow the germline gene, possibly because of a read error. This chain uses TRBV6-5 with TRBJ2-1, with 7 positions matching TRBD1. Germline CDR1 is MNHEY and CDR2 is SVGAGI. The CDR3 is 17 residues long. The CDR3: CDSSYSTRQGAWIGQFF. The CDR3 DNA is TGTGACAGCAGTTACTCCACCCGACAGGGAGCGTGGATTGGGCAGTTCTTC.

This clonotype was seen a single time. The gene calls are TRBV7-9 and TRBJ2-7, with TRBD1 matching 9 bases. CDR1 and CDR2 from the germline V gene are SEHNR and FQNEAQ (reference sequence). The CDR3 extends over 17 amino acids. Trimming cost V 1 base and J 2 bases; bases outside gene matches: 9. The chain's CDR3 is CASSLVGQGLRTYEQYF. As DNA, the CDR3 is TGTGCCAGCAGCTTAGTGGGACAGGGATTACGCACCTACGAGCAGTACTTC.

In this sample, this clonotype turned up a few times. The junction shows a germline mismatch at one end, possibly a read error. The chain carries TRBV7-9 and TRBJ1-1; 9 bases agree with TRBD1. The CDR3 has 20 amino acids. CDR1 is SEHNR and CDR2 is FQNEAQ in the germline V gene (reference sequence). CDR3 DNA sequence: TGTGCCAGCAGTTTAGGACTAGGACAGGGGAGAGAGTTCGCGGGCACTGAAGCTTTCTTT. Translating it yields CASSLGLGQGREFAGTEAFF.

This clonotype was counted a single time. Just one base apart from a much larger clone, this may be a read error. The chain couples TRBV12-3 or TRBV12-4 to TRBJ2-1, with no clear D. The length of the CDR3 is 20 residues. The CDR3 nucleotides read TGTGCCAGCAGCCCCCTGGACCACTTGACCTTGATAAGCTCCTACAATGAGCACTTCTTC. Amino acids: CASSPLDHLTLISSYNEHFF.

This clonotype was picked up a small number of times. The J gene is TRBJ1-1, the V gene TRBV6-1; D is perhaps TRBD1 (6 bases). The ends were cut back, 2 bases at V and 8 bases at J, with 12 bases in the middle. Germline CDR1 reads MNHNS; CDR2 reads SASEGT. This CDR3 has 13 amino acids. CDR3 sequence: CASSERGGLEAFF. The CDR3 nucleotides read TGTGCCAGCAGTGAAAGGGGGGGGCTCGAAGCTTTCTTT.

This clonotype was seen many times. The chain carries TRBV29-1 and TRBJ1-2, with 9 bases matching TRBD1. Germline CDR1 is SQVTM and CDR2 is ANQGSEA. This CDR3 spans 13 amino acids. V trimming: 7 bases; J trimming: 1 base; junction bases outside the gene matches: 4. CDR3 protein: CSAGTGSNYGYTF. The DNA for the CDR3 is TGCAGCGCAGGGACAGGGAGTAACTATGGCTACACCTTC.

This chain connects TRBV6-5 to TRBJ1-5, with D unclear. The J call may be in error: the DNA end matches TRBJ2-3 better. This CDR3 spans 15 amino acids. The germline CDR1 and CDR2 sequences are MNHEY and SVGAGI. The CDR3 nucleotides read TGTGCCAGCAGTTACGCTGCGGATAGCAATCAGCCCCAGTATTTT. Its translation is CASSYAADSNQPQYF.

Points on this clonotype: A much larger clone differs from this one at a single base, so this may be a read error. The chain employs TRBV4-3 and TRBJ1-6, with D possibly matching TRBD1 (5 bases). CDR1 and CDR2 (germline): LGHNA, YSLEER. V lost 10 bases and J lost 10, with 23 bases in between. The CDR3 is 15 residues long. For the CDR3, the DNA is TGCGCCAACAGTAGGGGTGAGGGAATTCAGTCACCCCTCCACTTT. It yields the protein CANSRGEGIQSPLHF.

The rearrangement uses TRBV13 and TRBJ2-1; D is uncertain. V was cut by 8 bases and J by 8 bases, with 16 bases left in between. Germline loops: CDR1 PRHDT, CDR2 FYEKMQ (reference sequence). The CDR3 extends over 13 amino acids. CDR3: CASSKSVRDEQFF. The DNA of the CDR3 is TGTGCCAGCTCTAAGAGCGTTAGGGATGAGCAGTTCTTC.